Below, 18 T cell receptor beta chains from the same sample are listed, as sequenced in a study of patients and donors after allogeneic stem cell transplantation. One entry per CDR3 protein, called by TCRdb with MiXCR from the RT-PCR reads. The top ten hold around 35% of the sample, which has 150,000 to 250,000 distinct CDR3 sequences, around two fifths seen once. The sequenced sample consisted of blood, either unsorted or a sorted T cell fraction (not recorded which). All receptors derive from a human donor who was either an allogeneic HSCT recipient or a stem cell or donor lymphocyte infusion donor (not recorded which). It is not recorded whose cells these are; they may come from a transplant donor.

The rearrangement uses TRBV6-2 or TRBV6-3 and TRBJ2-6; D possibly matches TRBD1 or TRBD2 (5 bases each). CDR3 size: 15 residues. CDR1 MNHEY and CDR2 SVGEGT come from the germline V gene. The germline V and J ends were trimmed by 7 bases and 4 bases, with 14 bases remaining between them. The CDR3 here is CASTPQGGGANVLTF. CDR3 in DNA: TGTGCCAGCACCCCTCAGGGCGGGGGGGCCAACGTCCTGACTTTC.

This clonotype appeared once. The chain combines TRBV6-2 or TRBV6-3 with TRBJ2-4; 7 bases agree with TRBD1. CDR3 length: 15 residues. From germline, CDR1 is MNHEY and CDR2 SVGEGT. V trimming: 6 bases; J trimming: 7 bases; junction bases outside the gene matches: 12. The CDR3, as DNA: TGTGCCAGCAGCCCTACAGGGGATGGGCGGAACATTCAGTACTTC. It specifies CASSPTGDGRNIQYF.

The V and J genes are TRBV30 and TRBJ1-1; D gene uncertain. The V gene lost 4 bases and the J gene lost 6 bases, with 15 bases spanning the gap. The CDR3 loop spans 13 amino acids. CDR1 and CDR2 from the germline V gene are GTSNPN and SVGIG (reference sequence). CDR3 in DNA: TGTGCCTGGACCCCACAAAAAGGCGCTGAAGCTTTCTTT. It yields the protein CAWTPQKGAEAFF.

The genes are TRBV12-3 or TRBV12-4 and TRBJ1-3; the D gene is possibly TRBD1 (6 bases). The CDR3 extends over 17 amino acids. V was trimmed by 0 bases and J by 0 bases, leaving 12 bases between them. The DNA of the CDR3 is TGTGCCAGCAGTTTAGCGCGGGGGGCTAGCTCTGGAAACACCATATATTTT. Translation gives CASSLARGASSGNTIYF.

The V gene is TRBV2, the J gene TRBJ2-3, with TRBD2 identical over 14 bases. V shed 6 bases, J shed 5 bases, and the junction held 7 bases outside the gene matches. Germline V lookup: CDR1 SNHLY, CDR2 FYNNEI. CDR3 size: 16 residues. CDR3 sequence: CASSLTSGRALDTQYF. The CDR3 DNA reads as TGTGCCAGCAGCCTGACTAGCGGGAGGGCCTTAGATACGCAGTATTTT. The full variable domain, in which reference TRBV2 and TRBJ2-3 provide the parts outside the CDR3, is EPEVTQTPSHQVTQMGQEVILRCVPISNHLYFYWYRQILGQKVEFLVSFYNNEISEKSEIFDDQFSVERPDGSNFTLKIRSTKLEDSAMYFCASSLTSGRALDTQYFGPGTRLTVL.

This clonotype has just a few counts. CDR3: CASRYQDSSYEQYF. The CDR3 bases are TGTGCCAGCAGATACCAAGATTCCTCCTACGAGCAGTACTTC. The gene calls are TRBV6-6 and TRBJ2-7; D is unresolved. This CDR3 contains 14 residues. Germline V CDR1 and CDR2: MNHNY, SVGAGI (reference sequence). With 6 bases removed from V and 0 bases from J, the gap between germline ends came to 12 bases.

The genes are TRBV3-1 and TRBJ1-1; D is possibly TRBD1 (6 bases). CDR3 length: 16 amino acids. Between the trimmed V and J ends, which lost 0 bases and 4 bases, there was a span of 15 bases. Germline V gene data show CDR1 as LGHDT and CDR2 as YNNKEL (reference sequence). CDR3 loop: CASSQDSGGRVTEAFF. As DNA, the CDR3 is TGTGCCAGCAGCCAAGATTCGGGGGGGCGTGTCACTGAAGCTTTCTTT. The variable domain in full, with the rest retrieved from reference TRBV3-1 and TRBJ1-1, is DTAVSQTPKYLVTQMGNDKSIKCEQNLGHDTMYWYKQDSKKFLKIMFSYNNKELIINETVPNRFSPKSPDKAHLNLHINSLELGDSAVYFCASSQDSGGRVTEAFFGQGTRLTVV.

CDR3 loop: CASSTDTVLRGSEAFF. Here the CDR3 DNA reads TGTGCCAGCAGCACCGATACCGTCTTGCGGGGCTCTGAAGCTTTCTTT. The chain carries TRBV12-3 or TRBV12-4 and TRBJ1-1, with D possibly being TRBD1 (5 bases). Deletions cut 6 bases from V and 6 bases from J, with 23 bases between. The CDR3 is 16 amino acids.

The V and J genes are TRBV10-2 and TRBJ1-2; 9 nucleotides align to TRBD1. The ends lost 3 bases at V and 7 bases at J; junction bases unmatched: 3. Germline CDR1 is WSHSY and CDR2 is SAAADI. This CDR3 contains 13 residues. CDR3: CASSEQGASGYTF. DNA of the CDR3: TGCGCCAGCAGTGAACAGGGGGCCTCTGGCTACACCTTC.

This chain links TRBV9 with TRBJ2-4; TRBD1 matches at 10 bases. This CDR3 spans 14 amino acids. Germline CDR1 reads SGDLS; CDR2 reads YYNGEE. J was trimmed by 12 bases and V by 4 bases; bases with no gene match: 10. The CDR3 is CASSSSGTGDNQYF. The CDR3 nucleotides are TGTGCCAGCAGCTCATCCGGGACAGGGGATAATCAGTACTTC.

The chain joins TRBV12-3 or TRBV12-4 to TRBJ1-1; 9 positions match TRBD1. This CDR3 is built from 15 residues. With 2 bases clipped from V and 4 bases from J, the junction kept 5 bases outside the gene matches. The CDR3 nucleotides are TGTGCCAGCAGTTTATTCGGGACAGGGCTCACTGAAGCTTTCTTT. It is translated as CASSLFGTGLTEAFF.

This clonotype was found a few times. The CDR3 sequence is CASSLSIRQIYEQYF. The CDR3 bases are TGTGCCAGCAGTTTATCGATTCGACAGATATACGAGCAGTACTTC. The rearrangement uses TRBV27 and TRBJ2-7; D is perhaps TRBD1 (5 bases). The CDR3 length is 15 residues. Germline CDR1 reads MNHEY; CDR2 reads SMNVEV (reference sequence). V was pared by 0 bases and J by 4 bases, with 13 bases between.

The genes are TRBV29-1 and TRBJ1-2, with unresolved D. There are 14 residues in the CDR3. Germline V gene data show CDR1 as SQVTM and CDR2 as ANQGSEA. Trimming stripped 3 bases from V and 1 base from J, with 12 bases between. The CDR3 spells CSVDDPRINYGYTF. As DNA, the CDR3 is TGCAGCGTTGATGACCCCAGGATTAACTATGGCTACACCTTC.

CDR3 nucleotides: TGTGCCAGCACCGGGGCTTTCTTT. Its protein is CASTGAFF. The chain carries TRBV3-1 and TRBJ1-1, with D unresolved. V gave up 7 bases and J gave up 11 bases, with 5 bases separating them. This CDR3 has 8 amino acids. From germline, CDR1 is LGHDT and CDR2 YNNKEL (reference sequence). The full variable domain, rest sourced from reference TRBV3-1 and TRBJ1-1, is DTAVSQTPKYLVTQMGNDKSIKCEQNLGHDTMYWYKQDSKKFLKIMFSYNNKELIINETVPNRFSPKSPDKAHLNLHINSLELGDSAVYFCASTGAFFGQGTRLTVV.

V and J are TRBV12-3 or TRBV12-4 and TRBJ1-2, with D maybe TRBD1 (6 bases). The CDR3 is made up of 13 amino acids. Trimming cost V 7 bases and J 4 bases, with 13 bases left between them. CDR3 sequence (DNA): TGTGCCAGCACCCTACAGGGATCCTATGGCTACACCTTC. Its protein is CASTLQGSYGYTF.

This sequence joins TRBV5-1 and TRBJ1-1; D might be TRBD1 (5 bases). Trimming stripped 3 bases from V and 6 bases from J, with 21 bases between. CDR1 SGHRS and CDR2 YFSETQ come from the germline V gene. There are 16 residues in the CDR3. CDR3 nucleotides: TGCGCCAGCAGCTCACGACAGTGGGTAGATAGTGCTGAAGCTTTCTTT. This encodes CASSSRQWVDSAEAFF.

The J gene is TRBJ2-1, the V gene TRBV5-1; the match to TRBD2 covers 12 bases. Trimming cost V 1 base and J 9 bases; bases outside gene matches: 8. This CDR3 region has 16 residues. Germline CDR1 and CDR2: SGHRS and YFSETQ. CDR3 sequence: CASSLKSALAGGEQFF. The CDR3, as DNA: TGCGCCAGCAGCTTGAAGTCGGCACTAGCGGGAGGTGAGCAGTTCTTC.

The chain recombines TRBV29-1 with TRBJ1-4; D might be TRBD1 (6 bases). Trimming took 5 bases from V and 14 from J, leaving 21 bases between them. Germline-derived CDR1 and CDR2 are SQVTM and ANQGSEA. The CDR3 is 13 amino acids. CDR3 DNA sequence: TGCAGCGTTAAGACGGACAGAGTGAATAAGCTGTTTTTT. Protein: CSVKTDRVNKLFF.